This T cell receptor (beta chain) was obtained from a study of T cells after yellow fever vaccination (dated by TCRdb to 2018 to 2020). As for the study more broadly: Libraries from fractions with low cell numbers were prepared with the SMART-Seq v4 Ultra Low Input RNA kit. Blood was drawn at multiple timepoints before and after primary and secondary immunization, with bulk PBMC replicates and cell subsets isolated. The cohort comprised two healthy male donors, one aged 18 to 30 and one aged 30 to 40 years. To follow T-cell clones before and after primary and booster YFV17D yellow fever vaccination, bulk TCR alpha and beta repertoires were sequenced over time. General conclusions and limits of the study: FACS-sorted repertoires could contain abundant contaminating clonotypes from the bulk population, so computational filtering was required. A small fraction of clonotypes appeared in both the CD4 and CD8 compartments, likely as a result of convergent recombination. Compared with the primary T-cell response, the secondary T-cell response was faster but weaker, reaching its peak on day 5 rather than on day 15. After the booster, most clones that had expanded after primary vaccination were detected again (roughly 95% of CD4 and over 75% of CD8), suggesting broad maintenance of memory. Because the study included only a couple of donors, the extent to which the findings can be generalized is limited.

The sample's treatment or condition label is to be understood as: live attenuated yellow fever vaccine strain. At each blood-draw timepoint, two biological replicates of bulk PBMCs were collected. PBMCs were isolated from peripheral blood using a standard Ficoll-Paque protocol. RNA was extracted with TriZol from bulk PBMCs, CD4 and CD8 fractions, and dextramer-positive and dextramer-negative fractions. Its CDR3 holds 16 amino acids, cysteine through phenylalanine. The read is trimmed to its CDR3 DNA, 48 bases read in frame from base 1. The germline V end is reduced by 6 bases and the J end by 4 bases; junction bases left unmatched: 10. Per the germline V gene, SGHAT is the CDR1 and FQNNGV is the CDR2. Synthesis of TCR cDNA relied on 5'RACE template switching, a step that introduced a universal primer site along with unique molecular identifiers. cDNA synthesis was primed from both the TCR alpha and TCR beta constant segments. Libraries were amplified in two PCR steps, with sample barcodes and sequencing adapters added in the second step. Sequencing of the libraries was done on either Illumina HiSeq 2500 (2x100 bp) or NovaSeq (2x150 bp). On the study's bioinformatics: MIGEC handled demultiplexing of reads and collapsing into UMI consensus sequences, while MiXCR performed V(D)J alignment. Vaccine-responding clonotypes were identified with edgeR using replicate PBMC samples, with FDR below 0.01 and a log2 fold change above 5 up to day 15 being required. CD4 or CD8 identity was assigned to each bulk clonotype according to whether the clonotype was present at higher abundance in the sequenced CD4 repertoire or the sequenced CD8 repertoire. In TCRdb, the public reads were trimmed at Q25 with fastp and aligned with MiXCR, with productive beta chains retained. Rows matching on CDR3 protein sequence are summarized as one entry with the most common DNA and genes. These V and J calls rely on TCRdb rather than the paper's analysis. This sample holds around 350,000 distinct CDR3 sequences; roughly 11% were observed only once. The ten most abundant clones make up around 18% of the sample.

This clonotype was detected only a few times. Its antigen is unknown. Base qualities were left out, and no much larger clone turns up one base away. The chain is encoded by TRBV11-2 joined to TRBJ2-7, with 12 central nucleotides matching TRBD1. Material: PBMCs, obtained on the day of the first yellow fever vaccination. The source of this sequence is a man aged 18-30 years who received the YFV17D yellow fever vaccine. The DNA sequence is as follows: TGTGCCAGCAGGAAACCCGGGACAGGGGGCAATTACGAGCAGTACTTC. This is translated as CASRKPGTGGNYEQYF.